Below are 22 T cell receptor beta chains sequenced from a single sample in a study of blood T cell repertoires in COVID-19. Clones were sequenced by immunoSEQ multiplex PCR, and TCRdb holds only the in-frame ones, with some missing. The sample shows approximately 250,000 clones, 84% of them seen only once. Sequenced: peripheral blood. Every receptor here comes from a human donor in a cohort sampled during active COVID-19.

The genes are TRBV2 and TRBJ1-2; D possibly corresponds to TRBD1 (6 bases). The V end lost 7 bases, the J end lost 0 bases, and 12 bases lay between the germline ends. CDR1 is SNHLY and CDR2 is FYNNEI in the germline V gene. The CDR3 contains 14 residues. The CDR3 sequence is CASKTGLANYGYTF. The CDR3 nucleotides are TGTGCCAGCAAAACAGGGTTAGCTAACTATGGCTACACCTTC.

This clone has more than one count but fewer than ten. The chain has TRBV2 and TRBJ2-2; TRBD1 is a possible D gene (5 bases). V lost 7 bases and J lost 6, with 9 bases in between. Germline lookup yields CDR1 SNHLY and CDR2 FYNNEI. There are 12 residues in the CDR3. CDR3 sequence: CASKRQSGELFF. The CDR3 DNA reads as TGTGCCAGCAAAAGACAGTCCGGGGAGCTGTTTTTT.

The CDR3: CATSREQARSPLHF. The CDR3 DNA follows: TGTGCCACCAGCAGAGAACAGGCCAGGTCACCCCTCCACTTT. V gene TRBV15 combines with J gene TRBJ1-6; tentative D call: TRBD1 (5 bases). The V end lost 0 bases, the J end lost 10 bases, and 10 bases lay between the germline ends. CDR3 length equals 14 residues. Germline CDR1 reads LNHNV; CDR2 reads YYDKDF (reference sequence).

CDR3: CASSPLPVDTETQYF. CDR3 in DNA: TGTGCCAGCTCACCACTTCCGGTTGACACGGAGACCCAGTACTTC. The chain is built from TRBV18 and TRBJ2-5, with D unclear. Deletions cut 1 base from V and 5 bases from J, with 14 bases between. Looked up from germline, CDR1 is KGHSH and CDR2 is LQKENI. The CDR3 spans 15 residues.

The rearrangement joins TRBV28 to TRBJ1-2; no clear D gene. The ends were cut back, 8 bases at V and 8 bases at J, with 15 bases in the middle. Germline CDR1 and CDR2: MDHEN and SYDVKM. The CDR3 loop spans 12 amino acids. CDR3 in DNA: TGTGCCAGCTTACGGGATCTAGGGGGCTACACCTTC. It codes for CASLRDLGGYTF.

The chain carries TRBV28 and TRBJ1-2; D not resolved. The CDR3 runs to 16 residues. The germline V and J ends were trimmed by 3 bases and 0 bases, with 14 bases remaining between them. Looked up from germline, CDR1 is MDHEN and CDR2 is SYDVKM. As DNA, the CDR3 is TGTGCCAGCAGTTTGTCGGCAGGAGGTACTAACTATGGCTACACCTTC. It encodes CASSLSAGGTNYGYTF.

This rearrangement joins TRBV2 to TRBJ2-1; D ambiguous. CDR3 length equals 11 residues. V lost 8 bases and J 9 bases, leaving 11 bases between the germline ends. Germline loops: CDR1 SNHLY, CDR2 FYNNEI. The CDR3 DNA follows: TGTGCCAGCGTTTTAGCCGCTGAGCAGTTCTTC. This gives the protein CASVLAAEQFF. The full variable domain, its missing parts supplied by reference TRBV2 and TRBJ2-1, is EPEVTQTPSHQVTQMGQEVILRCVPISNHLYFYWYRQILGQKVEFLVSFYNNEISEKSEIFDDQFSVERPDGSNFTLKIRSTKLEDSAMYFCASVLAAEQFFGPGTRLTVL.

This clone appeared a single time. CDR3 region: CASSSRGYNEKLFF. The CDR3 nucleotides are TGTGCCAGCAGCTCACGAGGGTACAATGAAAAACTGTTTTTT. This rearrangement joins TRBV7-2 to TRBJ1-4, with D unclear. The germline gives CDR1 SGHTA, CDR2 FQGNSA. CDR3 length: 14 amino acids. The V and J ends lost 4 bases and 5 bases respectively, with 11 bases between them.

The chain couples TRBV6-2 or TRBV6-3 to TRBJ1-2, with D unclear. CDR3 length: 16 amino acids. Germline CDR1 and CDR2: MNHEY and SVGEGT. The germline V and J ends were trimmed by 6 bases and 1 base, with 18 bases remaining between them. The CDR3 bases are TGTGCCAGCAGCTATCTGGGCACCGCCGTTAACTATGGCTACACCTTC. Encoded protein: CASSYLGTAVNYGYTF.

The CDR3 sequence: CASSPKRLYEQYF. The CDR3 bases are TGTGCCAGCAGTCCTAAGAGATTGTACGAGCAGTACTTC. V is TRBV6-5 and J is TRBJ2-7; D not resolved. V dropped 5 bases and J dropped 4 bases, with 12 bases sitting between them. CDR1 is MNHEY and CDR2 is SVGAGI in the germline V gene. This CDR3 region has 13 residues.

The V call is TRBV21-1, the J call TRBJ2-1; the D call of TRBD1 is as the table states it, not checked on the DNA. TRBV21-1 is an annotated pseudogene. The CDR3 runs to 11 residues. The CDR3 loop reads CASSRANEQFF. As DNA, the CDR3 is TGTGCCAGCAGCAGGGCAAATGAGCAGTTCTTC.

This chain joins TRBV24-1 and TRBJ2-3, with a possible D match to TRBD2 (6 bases). The V and J ends lost 4 bases and 2 bases respectively, with 12 bases between them. The CDR3 has 15 amino acids. CDR1 and CDR2 from the germline V gene are KGHDR and SFDVKD. The CDR3 DNA is TGTGCCACCAGTGACCCGGGGGAGGCCACAGATACGCAGTATTTT. Residues: CATSDPGEATDTQYF.

The gene calls are TRBV7-2 and TRBJ2-3; 8 nucleotides line up with TRBD2. Per germline, CDR1 SGHTA and CDR2 FQGNSA. With 3 bases clipped from V and 5 bases from J, the junction kept 4 bases outside the gene matches. The CDR3 extends over 14 amino acids. CDR3 region: CASSFQRGIDTQYF. CDR3 DNA sequence: TGTGCCAGCAGCTTCCAGCGGGGGATAGATACGCAGTATTTT.

This chain uses TRBV11-1 with TRBJ1-6, with D possibly matching TRBD1 (5 bases). V was trimmed by 5 bases and J by 8 bases, leaving 10 bases between them. CDR3 size: 13 residues. Germline V gene lookup returns CDR1 SGHAT and CDR2 FQDESV (reference sequence). The CDR3 nucleotides are TGTGCCAGCAGCCGTCGACAGCATTCACCCCTCCACTTT. Translating gives CASSRRQHSPLHF.

In this sample, this clone turned up many times. This chain joins TRBV28 and TRBJ1-2; D possibly corresponds to TRBD1 (5 bases). Germline values: CDR1 MDHEN, CDR2 SYDVKM. This CDR3 is built from 12 residues. Trimming cost V 6 bases and J 10 bases, with 15 bases left between them. The CDR3 DNA reads as TGTGCCAGCAGACCAAATCAGGGTTTCTACACCTTC. It encodes CASRPNQGFYTF.

V gene TRBV7-2 combines with J gene TRBJ1-2; D perhaps matches TRBD1 (6 bases). V gave up 5 bases and J gave up 0 bases, with 10 bases separating them. The CDR3 consists of 14 residues. CDR1 and CDR2 (germline): SGHTA, FQGNSA. CDR3 region: CASSRTDPNYGYTF. The DNA for the CDR3 is TGTGCCAGCAGCCGGACAGACCCTAACTATGGCTACACCTTC. Full variable domain (remainder filled in from reference TRBV7-2 and TRBJ1-2): GAGVSQSPSNKVTEKGKDVELRCDPISGHTALYWYRQSLGQGLEFLIYFQGNSAPDKSGLPSDRFSAERTGGSVSTLTIQRTQQEDSAVYLCASSRTDPNYGYTFGSGTRLTVV.

The rearrangement joins TRBV28 to TRBJ1-3, with D possibly being TRBD1 (5 bases). The germline V gene has CDR1 MDHEN and CDR2 SYDVKM. V lost 6 bases, J lost 0 bases, and 9 bases lay in between. This CDR3 is built from 14 residues. The DNA of the CDR3 is TGTGCCAGCAGAGTGGGGGGCTCTGGAAACACCATATATTTT. This translates into CASRVGGSGNTIYF.

This chain joins TRBV6-6 and TRBJ2-7; 8 positions agree with TRBD1. CDR3 size: 16 residues. Germline CDR1 MNHNY, CDR2 SVGAGI (reference sequence). The V gene end was trimmed by 5 bases and the J gene end by 2 bases; junction bases not matched to a gene: 11. The DNA of the CDR3 is TGTGCCAGCAGTCCCCCCGGACAGGGTCGAACCTACGAGCAGTACTTC. This sequence encodes CASSPPGQGRTYEQYF.

This chain links TRBV28 with TRBJ1-2; D unclear. Per germline, CDR1 MDHEN and CDR2 SYDVKM. V lost 7 bases and J lost 2, with 8 bases in between. The CDR3 contains 12 residues. CDR3 sequence reads: CASTYRNYGYTF. The CDR3 region has the DNA TGTGCCAGCACCTACAGAAACTATGGCTACACCTTC.

This rearrangement joins TRBV18 to TRBJ2-7; a weak D match, TRBD2 (6 bases). The V end was cut by 3 bases, the J end by 3 bases, with 18 bases between. Germline V gene lookup returns CDR1 KGHSH and CDR2 LQKENI. The CDR3 extends over 16 amino acids. CDR3 protein: CASSPRRGRAHYEQYF. The CDR3 DNA reads as TGTGCCAGCTCACCTCGTCGGGGGAGAGCCCACTACGAGCAGTACTTC.

This rearrangement joins TRBV10-1 to TRBJ1-6; 7 bases match TRBD1. Germline V gene lookup returns CDR1 WNHNN and CDR2 SYGVQD (reference sequence). The V and J ends lost 5 bases and 7 bases, in that order; junction bases with no gene match: 5. The CDR3 loop spans 14 amino acids. The chain's CDR3 is CASSPGTANSPLHF. The CDR3 DNA sequence: TGCGCCAGCAGTCCCGGGACAGCCAATTCACCCCTCCACTTT.

This clone showed up many times. CDR3 sequence (DNA): TGTGCCAGCAGCTTGAAGGGGGGGCCGGCCGGGGAGCTGTTTTTT. Its protein product is CASSLKGGPAGELFF. The chain uses TRBV7-2 and TRBJ2-2; D may be TRBD2 (7 bases). Trimming took off 3 bases at V and 6 bases at J, with 14 bases between the two ends. Looked up from germline, CDR1 is SGHTA and CDR2 is FQGNSA. The CDR3 loop spans 15 amino acids.